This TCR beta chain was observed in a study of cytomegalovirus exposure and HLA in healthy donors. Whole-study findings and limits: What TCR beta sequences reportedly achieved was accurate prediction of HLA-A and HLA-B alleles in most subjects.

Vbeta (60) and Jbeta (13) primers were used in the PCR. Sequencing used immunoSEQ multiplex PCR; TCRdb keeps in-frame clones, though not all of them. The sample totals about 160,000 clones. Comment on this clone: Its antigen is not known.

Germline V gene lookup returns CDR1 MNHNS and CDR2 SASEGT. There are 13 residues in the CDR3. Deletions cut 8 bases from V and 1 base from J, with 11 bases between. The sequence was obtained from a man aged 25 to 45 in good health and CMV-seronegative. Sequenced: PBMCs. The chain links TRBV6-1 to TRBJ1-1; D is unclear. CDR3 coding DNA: TGTGCCAGCCAGGAAAAGGAGAACACTGAAGCTTTCTTT. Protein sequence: CASQEKENTEAFF.